A selection of T cell receptor beta chains follows, all from one sample in a study of T cells in Graves' hyperthyroidism and ophthalmopathy. Each CDR3 protein gets one entry after TCRdb re-called the multiplex PCR reads with MiXCR. The table lists about 290,000 distinct CDR3 sequences, over 15% of them singletons, with over 50% in the top ten. The source material was blood. These receptors came from a woman in her sixties or seventies with Graves' ophthalmopathy. Both conserved end residues are part of each CDR3. D genes are given only for firm matches. Clone size is shown for a subset of rows, as once, few, many or a class of expanded clone.

j_call v_call clone_size d_call cdr3_aa cdr3_nt
TRBJ2-3 TRBV18 many NA CASSPAPATTDTQYF TGTGCCAGCTCACCCGCGCCCGCGACAACAGATACGCAGTATTTT
TRBJ2-1 TRBV5-1 many NA CASSLDDGQTLYNEQFF TGCGCCAGCAGCTTGGACGATGGTCAGACCCTATACAATGAGCAGTTCTTC
TRBJ2-1 TRBV9 NA TRBD2 CASSPREGLGNEQFF TGTGCCAGCAGCCCTCGGGAGGGCCTCGGTAATGAGCAGTTCTTC
TRBJ2-5 TRBV5-1 NA NA CASGQMGFDQETQYF TGCGCCAGCGGCCAAATGGGATTCGACCAAGAGACCCAGTACTTC
TRBJ2-1 TRBV4-1 NA TRBD2 CASSIAGGSNEQFF TGCGCCAGCAGTATAGCGGGGGGGTCCAATGAGCAGTTCTTC
TRBJ2-1 TRBV5-1 NA TRBD1 CASSPVPGQGTTSYNEQFF TGCGCCAGCAGCCCCGTCCCGGGACAGGGGACGACCTCCTACAATGAGCAGTTCTTC
TRBJ1-2 TRBV10-3 NA TRBD1 CAITGQGISYGYTF TGTGCCATCACCGGACAGGGGATAAGCTATGGCTACACCTTC
TRBJ2-6 TRBV3-1 NA NA CASSQGFPSGAYVLTF TGTGCCAGCAGCCAAGGGTTCCCCTCTGGGGCCTACGTCCTGACTTTC
TRBJ2-5 TRBV2 many NA CASSAMGGSAETQYF TGTGCCAGCAGCGCAATGGGTGGGTCGGCGGAGACCCAGTACTTC
TRBJ2-7 TRBV5-1 many TRBD1 CASSFIPGGEQYF TGCGCCAGCAGCTTTATACCAGGGGGCGAGCAGTACTTC
TRBJ1-3 TRBV12-3/TRBV12-4 NA TRBD1 CASSGDRGTGNTIYF TGTGCCAGCAGTGGGGACAGGGGGACTGGAAACACCATATATTTT
TRBJ1-1 TRBV6-1 many NA CASSFQGMNTEAFF TGTGCCAGCAGTTTTCAGGGGATGAACACTGAAGCTTTCTTT
TRBJ2-1 TRBV19 few NA CASRPGLTNSYNEQFF TGTGCCAGTAGACCAGGACTTACCAACTCCTACAATGAGCAGTTCTTC
TRBJ1-5 TRBV2 many TRBD1 CASSVEQGTSREDQPQHF TGTGCCAGCAGTGTCGAACAGGGGACGTCCAGGGAGGATCAGCCCCAGCATTTT
TRBJ1-1 TRBV2 many NA CASSENTEAFF TGTGCCAGCTCGGAGAACACTGAAGCTTTCTTT
TRBJ1-2 TRBV13 many NA CASSLRANYGYTF TGTGCCAGCAGCTTGCGGGCTAACTATGGCTACACCTTC
TRBJ1-3 TRBV7-8 many TRBD1 CASRNGQASGNTIYF TGTGCCAGCAGGAACGGACAGGCCTCTGGAAACACCATATATTTT
TRBJ2-5 TRBV19 NA TRBD2 CASSPNAGVQTQYF TGTGCCAGTAGCCCAAACGCGGGAGTCCAGACCCAGTACTTC
TRBJ2-6 TRBV14 NA TRBD1 CASSQGQGPSSGANVLTF TGTGCCAGCAGCCAGGGACAGGGCCCGAGCTCTGGGGCCAACGTCCTGACTTTC
TRBJ2-7 TRBV4-2 NA TRBD1 CASSQKQGAGVEQYF TGTGCCAGCAGCCAAAAGCAGGGGGCAGGAGTCGAGCAGTACTTC
TRBJ2-3 TRBV7-9 few TRBD2 CASSPLAGDDTDTQYF TGTGCCAGCAGCCCCTTAGCGGGGGATGACACAGATACGCAGTATTTT
TRBJ2-7 TRBV20-1 NA NA CSAAVRIGPYEQYF TGCAGTGCTGCCGTAAGAATCGGGCCCTACGAGCAGTACTTC
TRBJ1-1 TRBV18 many NA CASSPSLDENTEAFF TGTGCCAGCTCACCAAGCTTAGATGAGAACACTGAAGCTTTCTTT
TRBJ2-7 TRBV18 few NA CASSTGGGLYEQYF TGTGCCAGCTCAACAGGGGGGGGCCTCTACGAGCAGTACTTC
TRBJ1-1 TRBV27 many NA CASSLSRDTEAFF TGTGCCAGCAGTTTATCGAGGGACACTGAAGCTTTCTTT
TRBJ2-2 TRBV12-3/TRBV12-4 NA NA CASSRGTANTGELFF TGTGCCAGCAGTCGGGGGACAGCGAACACCGGGGAGCTGTTTTTT
TRBJ1-5 TRBV4-3 many TRBD1 CASSQDRADQPQHF TGCGCCAGCAGCCAGGACAGGGCTGATCAGCCCCAGCATTTT
TRBJ2-2 TRBV7-9 many NA CASSLAIRPGELFF TGTGCCAGCAGCTTAGCTATCCGGCCCGGGGAGCTGTTTTTT
TRBJ2-1 TRBV5-5 few NA CASSLGTERERFF TGCGCCAGCAGCCTAGGGACGGAAAGGGAGCGGTTCTTC
TRBJ1-5 TRBV28 many TRBD1 CASSLPGTGGNQPQHF TGTGCCAGCAGTTTACCCGGGACAGGGGGCAATCAGCCCCAGCATTTT
TRBJ1-3 TRBV18 NA NA CASSPNYKFSGNTIYF TGTGCCAGCTCACCGAACTATAAATTTTCTGGAAACACCATATATTTT
TRBJ2-7 TRBV20-1 many TRBD1 CSARPRTGTYEQYF TGCAGTGCTAGACCCAGGACAGGGACCTACGAGCAGTACTTC
TRBJ2-7 TRBV10-3 many TRBD1 CALGTGVHEQYF TGTGCCCTCGGGACAGGGGTCCACGAGCAGTACTTC
TRBJ2-1 TRBV29-1 many TRBD2 CSVARTSVSNEQFF TGCAGCGTTGCTCGGACTAGCGTCTCCAATGAGCAGTTCTTC
TRBJ2-1 TRBV6-1 few NA CASSPLRGHPSYNEQFF TGTGCCAGCAGTCCGCTCCGGGGACATCCCTCCTACAATGAGCAGTTCTTC
TRBJ2-3 TRBV12-3/TRBV12-4 few TRBD2 CASSFGGGDADTQYF TGTGCCAGCAGTTTCGGCGGGGGGGACGCAGATACGCAGTATTTT
TRBJ1-2 TRBV20-1 NA NA CSASGTANFGDYGYTF TGCAGTGCCTCCGGGACGGCTAACTTTGGGGACTATGGCTACACCTTC
TRBJ2-7 TRBV6-2/TRBV6-3 NA TRBD1 CASSYRVSGQGYPYEQYF TGTGCCAGCAGTTACAGGGTGTCCGGACAGGGTTACCCCTACGAGCAGTACTTC
TRBJ2-3 TRBV19 few NA CASSRGGGSTDTQYF TGTGCCAGTAGTCGAGGAGGGGGCAGCACAGATACGCAGTATTTT
TRBJ2-1 TRBV19 few TRBD1 CASSIQGVPYNEQFF TGTGCCAGTAGCATACAGGGGGTCCCCTACAATGAGCAGTTCTTC
TRBJ2-7 TRBV6-5 many NA CASSYSVSRGTYEQYF TGTGCCAGCAGTTACTCCGTTTCGCGGGGAACCTACGAGCAGTACTTC
TRBJ2-2 TRBV20-1 NA TRBD2 CSAPRGRVNTGELFF TGCAGTGCCCCTCGCGGGAGGGTGAACACCGGGGAGCTGTTTTTT
TRBJ1-5 TRBV4-1 few NA CASSQEGFQPQHF TGCGCCAGCAGCCAAGAGGGGTTTCAGCCCCAGCATTTT
TRBJ2-5 TRBV10-3 many NA CAISDFTAGQETQYF TGTGCCATCAGTGATTTCACGGCGGGGCAAGAGACCCAGTACTTC
TRBJ2-7 TRBV20-1 many TRBD2 CSAEGPTSGSYEQYF TGCAGTGCTGAGGGACCGACTAGCGGGAGTTACGAGCAGTACTTC
TRBJ2-1 TRBV20-1 many NA CSASWDLNNEQFF TGCAGTGCTAGCTGGGACCTCAACAATGAGCAGTTCTTC
TRBJ2-5 TRBV5-6 many TRBD2 CASSYATSDRPQYF TGTGCCAGCAGCTACGCGACTAGCGATCGGCCCCAGTACTTC
TRBJ1-2 TRBV20-1 NA TRBD1 CSAWDRTNYGYTF TGCAGTGCTTGGGACAGGACAAACTATGGCTACACCTTC
TRBJ2-2 TRBV7-2 many TRBD2 CASSLSILAGNTGELFF TGTGCCAGCAGCTTAAGCATACTAGCGGGGAACACCGGGGAGCTGTTTTTT
TRBJ1-2 TRBV10-2 NA NA CASYQRSNYGYTF TGCGCCAGTTACCAGCGGAGTAACTATGGCTACACCTTC
TRBJ1-1 TRBV6-6 many TRBD1 CASSYSGSGTGRTEAFF TGTGCCAGCAGTTACTCGGGTTCCGGGACAGGCCGAACTGAAGCTTTCTTT
TRBJ2-7 TRBV18 few NA CASSPEAGPSYEQYF TGTGCCAGCTCACCCGAGGCGGGGCCCTCATACGAGCAGTACTTC